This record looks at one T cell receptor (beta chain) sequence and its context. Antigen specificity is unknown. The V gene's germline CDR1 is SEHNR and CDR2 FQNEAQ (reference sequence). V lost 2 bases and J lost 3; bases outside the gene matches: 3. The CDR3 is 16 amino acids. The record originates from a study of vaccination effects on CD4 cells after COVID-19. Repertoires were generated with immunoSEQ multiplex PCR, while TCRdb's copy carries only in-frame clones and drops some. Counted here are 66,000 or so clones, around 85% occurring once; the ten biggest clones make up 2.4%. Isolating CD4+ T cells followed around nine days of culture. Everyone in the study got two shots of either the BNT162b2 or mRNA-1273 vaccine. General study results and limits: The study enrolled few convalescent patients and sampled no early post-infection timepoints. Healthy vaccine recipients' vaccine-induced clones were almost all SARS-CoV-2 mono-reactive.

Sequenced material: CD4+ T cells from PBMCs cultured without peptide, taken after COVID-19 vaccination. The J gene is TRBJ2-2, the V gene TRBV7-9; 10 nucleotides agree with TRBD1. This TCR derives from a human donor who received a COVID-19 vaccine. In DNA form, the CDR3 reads TGTGCCAGCAGCTTACGACAGGGGGCAGACACCGGGGAGCTGTTTTTT. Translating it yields CASSLRQGADTGELFF.